This TCR beta chain was captured in a study of blood T cell repertoires in COVID-19. Overall study: The United States, Italy and Spain supplied acute and convalescent COVID-19 samples. T cells, B-cell-depleted T cells, or PBMCs supplied cDNA or gDNA.

Study processing details: Quantification of nucleated cells was approximated via reference gene primer amplification. Using immunoSEQ multiplex PCR, the repertoire was profiled, and TCRdb retains in-frame clones only, with some absent. V, J and clone size reflect that table, while D and trimming were determined from the DNA. This repertoire shows 250,000 to 350,000 clones, roughly 87% found once; its top ten account for about 2.2%. On this clone: Compared with germline, one end of the junction differs, possibly owing to a read error.

From germline, CDR1 is LNHNV and CDR2 YYDKDF (reference sequence). The CDR3 consists of 13 residues. This clonotype was obtained from a woman aged 45-60 years who had recovered from COVID-19. The gene calls are TRBV15 and TRBJ1-2; D is possibly TRBD1 (5 bases). The sequenced material came from peripheral blood. The CDR3, as DNA: TGTGCCACCAGTAGAGGGGCCATCCTAGGCTACACCTTC. It specifies CATSRGAILGYTF.